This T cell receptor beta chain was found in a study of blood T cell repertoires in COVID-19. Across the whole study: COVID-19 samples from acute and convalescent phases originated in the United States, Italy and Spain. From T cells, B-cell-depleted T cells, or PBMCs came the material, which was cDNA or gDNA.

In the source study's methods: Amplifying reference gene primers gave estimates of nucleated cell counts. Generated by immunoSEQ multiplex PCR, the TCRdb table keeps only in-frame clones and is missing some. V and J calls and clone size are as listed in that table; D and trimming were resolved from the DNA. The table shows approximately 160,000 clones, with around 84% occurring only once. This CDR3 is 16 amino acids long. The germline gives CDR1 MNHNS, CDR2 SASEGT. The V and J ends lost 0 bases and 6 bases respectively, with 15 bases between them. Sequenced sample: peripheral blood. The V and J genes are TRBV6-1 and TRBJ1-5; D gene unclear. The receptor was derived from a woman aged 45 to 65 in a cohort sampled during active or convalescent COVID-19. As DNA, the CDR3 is TGTGCCAGCAGTGAAGCTCGCAGGTCAGGTTTTCAGCCCCAGCATTTT. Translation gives CASSEARRSGFQPQHF.